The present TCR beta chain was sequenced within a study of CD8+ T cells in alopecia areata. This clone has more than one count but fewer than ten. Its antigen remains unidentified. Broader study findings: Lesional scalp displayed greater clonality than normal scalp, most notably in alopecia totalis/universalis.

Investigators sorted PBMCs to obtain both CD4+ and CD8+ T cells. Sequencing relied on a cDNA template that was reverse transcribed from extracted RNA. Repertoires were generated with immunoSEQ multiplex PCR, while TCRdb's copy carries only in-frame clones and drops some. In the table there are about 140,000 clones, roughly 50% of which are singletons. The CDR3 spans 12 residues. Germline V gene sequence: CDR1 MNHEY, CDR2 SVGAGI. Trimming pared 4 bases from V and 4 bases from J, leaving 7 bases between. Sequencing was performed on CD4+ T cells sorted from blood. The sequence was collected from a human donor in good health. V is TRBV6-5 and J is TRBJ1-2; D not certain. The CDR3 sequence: CASSFGIYGYTF. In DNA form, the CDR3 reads TGTGCCAGCAGTTTCGGGATCTATGGCTACACCTTC.